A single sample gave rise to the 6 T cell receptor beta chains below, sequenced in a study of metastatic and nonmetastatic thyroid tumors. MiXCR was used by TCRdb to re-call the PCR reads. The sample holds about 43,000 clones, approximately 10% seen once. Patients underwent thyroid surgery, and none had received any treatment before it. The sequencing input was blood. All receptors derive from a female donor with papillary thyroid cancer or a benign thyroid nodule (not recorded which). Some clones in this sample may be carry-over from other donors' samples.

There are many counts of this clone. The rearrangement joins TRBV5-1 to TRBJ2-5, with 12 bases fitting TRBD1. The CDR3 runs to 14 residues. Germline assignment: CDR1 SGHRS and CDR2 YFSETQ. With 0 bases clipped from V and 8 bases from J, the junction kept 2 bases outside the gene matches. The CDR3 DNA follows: TGCGCCAGCAGCTTGGTAGGGACAGGGGGCACCCAGTACTTC. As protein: CASSLVGTGGTQYF. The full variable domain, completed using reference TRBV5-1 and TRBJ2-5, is KAGVTQTPRYLIKTRGQQVTLSCSPISGHRSVSWYQQTPGQGLQFLFEYFSETQRNKGNFPGRFSGRQFSNSRSEMNVSTLELGDSALYLCASSLVGTGGTQYFGPGTRLLVL.

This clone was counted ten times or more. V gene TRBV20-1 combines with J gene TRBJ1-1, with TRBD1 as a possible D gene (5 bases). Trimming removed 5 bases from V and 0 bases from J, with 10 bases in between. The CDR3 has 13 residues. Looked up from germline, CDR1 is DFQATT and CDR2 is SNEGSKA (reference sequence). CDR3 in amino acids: CSARQFMNTEAFF. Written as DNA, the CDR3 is TGCAGTGCTCGACAGTTCATGAACACTGAAGCTTTCTTT.

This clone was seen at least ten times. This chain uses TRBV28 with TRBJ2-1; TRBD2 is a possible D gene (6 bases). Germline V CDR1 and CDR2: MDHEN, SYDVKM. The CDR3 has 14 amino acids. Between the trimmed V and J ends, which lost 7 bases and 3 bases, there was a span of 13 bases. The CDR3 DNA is TGTGCCAGCACTGCTGGGGGGAACTACAATGAGCAGTTCTTC. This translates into CASTAGGNYNEQFF.

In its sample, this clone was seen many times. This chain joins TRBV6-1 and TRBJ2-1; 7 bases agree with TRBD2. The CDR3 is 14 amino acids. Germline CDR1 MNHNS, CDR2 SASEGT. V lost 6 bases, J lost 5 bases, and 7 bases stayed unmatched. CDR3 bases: TGTGCCAGCAGCTTGACTAGCCCCCACAATGAGCAGTTCTTC. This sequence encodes CASSLTSPHNEQFF.

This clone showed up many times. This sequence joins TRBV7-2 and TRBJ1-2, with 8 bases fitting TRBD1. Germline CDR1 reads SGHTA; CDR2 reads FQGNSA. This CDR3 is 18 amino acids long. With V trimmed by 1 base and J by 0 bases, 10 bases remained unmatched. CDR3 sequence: CASSLGGLRDRPNYGYTF. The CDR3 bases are TGTGCCAGCAGCTTAGGGGGCCTGCGGGACAGGCCTAACTATGGCTACACCTTC. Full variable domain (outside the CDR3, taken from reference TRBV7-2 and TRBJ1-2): GAGVSQSPSNKVTEKGKDVELRCDPISGHTALYWYRQSLGQGLEFLIYFQGNSAPDKSGLPSDRFSAERTGGSVSTLTIQRTQQEDSAVYLCASSLGGLRDRPNYGYTFGSGTRLTVV.

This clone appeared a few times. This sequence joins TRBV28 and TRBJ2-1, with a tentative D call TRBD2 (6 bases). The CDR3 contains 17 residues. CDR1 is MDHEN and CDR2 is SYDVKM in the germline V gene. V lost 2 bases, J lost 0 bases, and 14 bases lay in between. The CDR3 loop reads CASSLTPRGLSYNEQFF. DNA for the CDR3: TGTGCCAGCAGTTTAACCCCGAGGGGACTCTCCTACAATGAGCAGTTCTTC.